The clone carrying this TCR beta chain was detected a few times. The data were taken from a study of beta chain features in type 1 diabetes. Between the trimmed V and J ends, which lost 4 bases and 5 bases, there was a span of 15 bases. The CDR3 loop spans 14 amino acids. CDR1 and CDR2 from the germline V gene are GTSNPN and SVGIG (reference sequence). TCRB transcripts that were expressed got sequenced, as all of the isolated RNA had been reverse transcribed. Using immunoSEQ multiplex PCR, the repertoire was profiled, and TCRdb retains in-frame clones only, with some absent. The data hold 10,000 to 15,000 clones, with about half observed a single time.

The TCR sequence derives from a man between 18 and 29 years old in good health. Sequenced material: stem cell memory CD4+ T cells from blood. The V and J genes are TRBV30 and TRBJ2-1, with D unclear. DNA for the CDR3: TGTGCCTGGACGCCTAGGCGGAGCCACAATGAGCAGTTCTTC. Its protein product is CAWTPRRSHNEQFF. Full variable domain (remainder filled in from reference TRBV30 and TRBJ2-1): SQTIHQWPATLVQPVGSPLSLECTVEGTSNPNLYWYRQAAGRGLQLLFYSVGIGQISSEVPQNLSASRPQDRQFILSSKKLLLSDSGFYLCAWTPRRSHNEQFFGPGTRLTVL.